The 27 T cell receptor beta chains reported below all come from one sample, sequenced in a study of T cell repertoires in cytomegalovirus infection. In TCRdb, the reads were re-called with MiXCR into one record per CDR3 protein. Of around 130,000 distinct CDR3 sequences in the sample, 8.8% were seen once. What was sequenced was PBMCs. The receptor set was obtained from a human donor in good health (CMV status not recorded). Some clones in this sample may be carry-over from other donors' samples.

This clonotype appeared many times. The gene calls are TRBV7-2 and TRBJ2-3; TRBD2 matches at 8 bases. The V gene's germline CDR1 is SGHTA and CDR2 FQGNSA. The ends lost 1 base at V and 11 bases at J; junction bases unmatched: 5. This CDR3 has 13 amino acids. CDR3 coding DNA: TGTGCCAGCAGCTTAGATACTAGCGGAGGGCAGTATTTT. It codes for CASSLDTSGGQYF.

The table lists this clonotype with many counts. V and J are TRBV20-1 and TRBJ1-1; D gene ambiguous. The ends were cut back, 0 bases at V and 5 bases at J, with 13 bases in the middle. The CDR3 is made up of 14 amino acids. From germline, CDR1 is DFQATT and CDR2 SNEGSKA (reference sequence). In nucleotides, the CDR3 is TGCAGTGCTAGAGATCCGCGAGGGTGGACTGAAGCTTTCTTT. Its protein is CSARDPRGWTEAFF.

This clonotype occurred many times. The chain uses TRBV7-9 and TRBJ2-3, with D possibly matching TRBD2 (5 bases). The CDR3 is made up of 17 amino acids. V lost 1 base, J lost 1 base, and 15 bases lay in between. From germline, CDR1 is SEHNR and CDR2 FQNEAQ (reference sequence). The CDR3 nucleotides are TGTGCCAGCAGCTTAGTCGCAGCCGGGGAAGGCACAGATACGCAGTATTTT. Encoded protein: CASSLVAAGEGTDTQYF.

Notes on this clonotype: A much larger clone lies one base from this, so it may be a read error. The chain employs TRBV20-1 and TRBJ2-5; D is uncertain. Trimming cost V 4 bases and J 6 bases, with 15 bases left between them. Germline CDR1 reads DFQATT; CDR2 reads SNEGSKA (reference sequence). This CDR3 has 13 residues. CDR3 in amino acids: CSAKGSPQKTQYF. In DNA form, the CDR3 reads TGCAGTGCTAAGGGCAGTCCGCAAAAGACCCAGTACTTC.

This clonotype was detected many times. The rearrangement links TRBV20-1 to TRBJ2-3; D not resolved. Germline V gene sequence: CDR1 DFQATT, CDR2 SNEGSKA (reference sequence). The CDR3 has 11 residues. The DNA for the CDR3 is TGCAGCGTAGGGTTTGCAGATACGCAGTATTTT. It encodes CSVGFADTQYF.

This clonotype showed up many times. The chain links TRBV6-6 to TRBJ2-2; 10 nucleotides agree with TRBD1. This CDR3 spans 15 amino acids. The junction had 8 bases not matched to a gene; V was cut back by 5 bases and J by 8 bases. Germline loops: CDR1 MNHNY, CDR2 SVGAGI (reference sequence). The CDR3 loop reads CASSIGQGVRGELFF. The CDR3 DNA follows: TGTGCCAGCAGTATAGGACAGGGGGTACGAGGGGAGCTGTTTTTT.

This clonotype was seen a few times. This chain connects TRBV19 to TRBJ1-4; 7 bases fit TRBD1. This CDR3 has 14 amino acids. Germline V gene data show CDR1 as LNHDA and CDR2 as SQIVND (reference sequence). The trim removed 6 bases at V and 3 bases at J, leaving 4 bases unmatched. The CDR3 region has the DNA TGTGCCAGTAGCCCCGGGACAGCTAATGAAAAACTGTTTTTT. Translating gives CASSPGTANEKLFF.

This clonotype showed up many times. The V call is TRBV29-1, the J call TRBJ1-5, with TRBD1 matching over 12 bases. CDR3 length: 15 residues. The germline V gene has CDR1 SQVTM and CDR2 ANQGSEA. V gave up 8 bases and J gave up 1 base; unmatched junction bases: 6. Here the CDR3 DNA reads TGCAGCCCCGGGACAGGGGGCGCGAGCAATCAGCCCCAGCATTTT. Translating gives CSPGTGGASNQPQHF.

This clonotype appeared a few times. The V gene is TRBV3-1, the J gene TRBJ2-5; 9 positions agree with TRBD2. There are 15 residues in the CDR3. CDR1 is LGHDT and CDR2 is YNNKEL in the germline V gene (reference sequence). Germline trimming cut 0 bases from V and 5 bases from J; bases unmatched to any gene: 4. CDR3 sequence reads: CASSQDGLAGETQYF. In DNA, the CDR3 is TGTGCCAGCAGCCAAGATGGGCTAGCGGGGGAGACCCAGTACTTC.

This clonotype was recorded a few times. V is TRBV20-1 and J is TRBJ1-3, with 11 positions matching TRBD1. J gave up 4 bases and V 5 bases, and 4 bases lay outside the gene matches. Germline CDR1 and CDR2: DFQATT and SNEGSKA (reference sequence). CDR3 length equals 14 residues. CDR3 DNA: TGCAGTGCTCCGGACAGGGGGCACGGAAACACCATATATTTT. Translated: CSAPDRGHGNTIYF.

Notes on this clonotype: One end of the junction varies from germline; a read error may be responsible. This chain links TRBV7-8 with TRBJ1-3, with D uncertain. The CDR3 extends over 14 amino acids. Germline values: CDR1 SGHVS, CDR2 FQNEAQ. The CDR3 bases are TGTGGCAGCAGCGTGGAAAACCCTGGAAACACCTTATATTTT. This gives the protein CGSSVENPGNTLYF.

Ten or more counts support this clonotype. The chain is built from TRBV28 and TRBJ1-1, with D possibly being TRBD1 (6 bases). Trimming cost V 5 bases and J 0 bases, with 10 bases left between them. Per germline, CDR1 MDHEN and CDR2 SYDVKM. The CDR3 is 14 residues long. The CDR3 reads CASSPGQMNTEAFF. DNA for the CDR3: TGTGCCAGCAGTCCCGGACAGATGAACACTGAAGCTTTCTTT.

This clonotype was picked up many times. V and J are TRBV7-2 and TRBJ2-7, with a tentative D call TRBD2 (6 bases). With 6 bases removed from V and 4 bases from J, the gap between germline ends came to 13 bases. The CDR3 has 13 amino acids. Germline V lookup: CDR1 SGHTA, CDR2 FQGNSA. The CDR3 bases are TGTGCCAGCAGACGGGACTGGGATTACGAGCAGTACTTC. Residues: CASRRDWDYEQYF.

This clonotype was seen repeatedly, ten times or more. The CDR3 reads CASSPWDRGRTGELFF. Here the CDR3 DNA reads TGTGCCAGCAGCCCTTGGGACAGGGGGCGTACCGGGGAGCTGTTTTTT. The V call is TRBV5-4, the J call TRBJ2-2; the match to TRBD1 covers 12 bases. The CDR3 spans 16 residues. CDR1 SGHNT and CDR2 YYREEE come from the germline V gene (reference sequence). With V trimmed by 4 bases and J by 5 bases, 6 bases remained unmatched.

This chain connects TRBV5-1 to TRBJ1-2, with D possibly TRBD1 on 6 matching bases. CDR3 length: 13 residues. The germline V gene encodes CDR1 SGHRS and CDR2 YFSETQ. The V gene lost 0 bases and the J gene lost 6 bases, with 9 bases spanning the gap. CDR3 in DNA: TGCGCCAGCAGCTTGGGTCAGGGGCATGGCTACACCTTC. This translates into CASSLGQGHGYTF. Full variable domain (outside the CDR3, taken from reference TRBV5-1 and TRBJ1-2): KAGVTQTPRYLIKTRGQQVTLSCSPISGHRSVSWYQQTPGQGLQFLFEYFSETQRNKGNFPGRFSGRQFSNSRSEMNVSTLELGDSALYLCASSLGQGHGYTFGSGTRLTVV.

The sample holds many counts of this clonotype. This rearrangement joins TRBV28 to TRBJ2-7; 7 nucleotides line up with TRBD1. Germline V gene lookup returns CDR1 MDHEN and CDR2 SYDVKM. CDR3 length equals 15 residues. Trimming took 3 bases from V and 3 from J; bases not matched to a gene: 8. This CDR3 reads CASSFLGSGGYEQYF. The CDR3, as DNA: TGTGCCAGCAGTTTCCTGGGATCAGGGGGCTACGAGCAGTACTTC.

In this sample, this clonotype turned up many times. The chain combines TRBV28 with TRBJ1-5; D is uncertain. The CDR3 has 16 amino acids. CDR1 and CDR2 from the germline V gene are MDHEN and SYDVKM. The V end was cut by 4 bases, the J end by 1 base, with 14 bases between. Here the CDR3 DNA reads TGTGCCAGCAGTTCCCCATTACGACGGAGCAATCAGCCCCAGCATTTT. Protein product: CASSSPLRRSNQPQHF.

This clonotype was found many times. CDR3 sequence (DNA): TGTGCCAGTGAATTGGGACTAGTCCCGGATACGCAGTATTTT. Its protein is CASELGLVPDTQYF. This chain joins TRBV2 and TRBJ2-3, with TRBD2 matching 8 bases. The germline gives CDR1 SNHLY, CDR2 FYNNEI. The CDR3 is made up of 14 amino acids. The V segment lost 9 bases and the J segment 6 bases; nucleotides outside the gene matches: 11.

This clonotype was detected ten times or more. The gene calls are TRBV12-3 or TRBV12-4 and TRBJ1-1, with D possibly matching TRBD1 (6 bases). Trimming stripped 7 bases from V and 1 base from J, with 10 bases between. This CDR3 is built from 13 residues. This CDR3 is CASNLGQNTEAFF. DNA for the CDR3: TGTGCCAGCAACCTGGGACAGAACACTGAAGCTTTCTTT.

At least ten counts were recorded for this clonotype. The chain combines TRBV19 with TRBJ2-1; D unclear. V lost 4 bases and J lost 6, with 16 bases in between. Germline CDR1 is LNHDA and CDR2 is SQIVND (reference sequence). The CDR3 length is 15 residues. This CDR3 reads CASSTLVLASNEQFF. The CDR3 DNA reads as TGTGCCAGTAGTACTCTAGTCTTGGCCAGCAATGAGCAGTTCTTC.

Details on this clonotype: A much larger clone differs from this one at a single base, so this may be a read error. The CDR3 DNA reads TGTGCCAGTATAACCCAACAGAGTAGGAACACTGAAGCTCTCTTT. Its protein product is CASITQQSRNTEALF. The chain links TRBV19 to TRBJ1-1; D gene uncertain. The germline V gene has CDR1 LNHDA and CDR2 SQIVND (reference sequence). CDR3 length equals 15 residues.

This clonotype has at least ten counts. The chain carries TRBV19 and TRBJ2-1; D gene unclear. The ends were cut back, 3 bases at V and 0 bases at J, with 6 bases in the middle. Germline V CDR1 and CDR2: LNHDA, SQIVND (reference sequence). This CDR3 region has 14 residues. In DNA, the CDR3 is TGTGCCAGTAGTATTGCCAGCTCCTACAATGAGCAGTTCTTC. Its protein product is CASSIASSYNEQFF. The full variable domain, rest sourced from reference TRBV19 and TRBJ2-1, is DGGITQSPKYLFRKEGQNVTLSCEQNLNHDAMYWYRQDPGQGLRLIYYSQIVNDFQKGDIAEGYSVSREKKESFPLTVTSAQKNPTAFYLCASSIASSYNEQFFGPGTRLTVL.

This clonotype was counted at least ten times. This sequence joins TRBV7-9 and TRBJ2-2; the D gene is possibly TRBD2 (6 bases). The V gene's germline CDR1 is SEHNR and CDR2 FQNEAQ (reference sequence). CDR3 length equals 16 residues. Trimming left V 5 bases short and J 2 bases short, with 15 bases between. CDR3 nucleotides: TGTGCCAGCAGCCACCTTGCGGGGAGAAACACCGGGGAGCTGTTTTTT. Its protein is CASSHLAGRNTGELFF. Variable domain in full (rest from reference TRBV7-9 and TRBJ2-2): DTGVSQNPRHKITKRGQNVTFRCDPISEHNRLYWYRQTLGQGPEFLTYFQNEAQLEKSRLLSDRFSAERPKGSFSTLEIQRTEQGDSAMYLCASSHLAGRNTGELFFGEGSRLTVL.

The table lists this clonotype with many counts. This rearrangement joins TRBV12-3 or TRBV12-4 to TRBJ1-1; D uncertain. V lost 0 bases and J lost 10, with 12 bases in between. CDR3 length: 13 amino acids. The CDR3, as DNA: TGTGCCAGCAGTTTAGCGCTGCCCGGACGAGCTTTCTTT. Residues: CASSLALPGRAFF.

The sample holds a few counts of this clonotype. CDR3 in amino acids: CASRDRGSYGYTF. In DNA, the CDR3 is TGTGCCAGCAGGGACAGGGGAAGCTATGGCTACACCTTC. The V call is TRBV2, the J call TRBJ1-2; 9 bases map to TRBD1. Germline CDR1 and CDR2: SNHLY and FYNNEI. Trimming at V came to 6 bases and at J to 4 bases, leaving 3 bases not matched to a gene. This CDR3 has 13 residues.

The rearrangement links TRBV15 to TRBJ1-1; D is undetermined. The CDR3 covers 14 residues. Looked up from germline, CDR1 is LNHNV and CDR2 is YYDKDF (reference sequence). V was pared by 8 bases and J by 0 bases, with 13 bases between. The CDR3 sequence: CATVGGLLNTEAFF. The CDR3 region has the DNA TGTGCCACCGTGGGTGGACTGCTGAACACTGAAGCTTTCTTT. Full variable domain (rest looked up from reference TRBV15 and TRBJ1-1): DAMVIQNPRYQVTQFGKPVTLSCSQTLNHNVMYWYQQKSSQAPKLLFHYYDKDFNNEADTPDNFQSRRPNTSFCFLDIRSPGLGDTAMYLCATVGGLLNTEAFFGQGTRLTVV.

In this sample, this clonotype turned up many times. The V and J genes are TRBV25-1 and TRBJ1-2; 8 bases map to TRBD1. Unmatched junction bases numbered 9, after V lost 6 bases and J lost 3 bases. CDR3 length: 15 residues. Per germline, CDR1 MGHDK and CDR2 SYGVNS. CDR3 sequence (DNA): TGTGCCAGCAGCGCAAAAAAGGGACAGGACTATGGCTACACCTTC. Residues: CASSAKKGQDYGYTF.